Here is one T cell receptor (beta chain) with its context. The target antigen is unknown. The donors were in the roughly 120-subject validation cohort, distinct from the roughly 720-subject first cohort. These data are taken from a study of cytomegalovirus exposure and HLA in healthy donors. Findings and caveats of the study: Cytomegalovirus-associated status was assigned to approximately 160 TCR beta chains.

The CDR3 has 13 amino acids. V dropped 6 bases and J dropped 9 bases, with 18 bases sitting between them. CDR1 is MNHNS, CDR2 SASEGT, per germline. Clones were read by immunoSEQ multiplex PCR, and TCRdb kept only the in-frame ones, dropping some. The sample has more than 250,000 clones; 86% are singletons. Sequenced: PBMCs. This sequence joins TRBV6-1 and TRBJ2-7; maybe TRBD2 (5 bases). The TCR sequence derives from a woman aged 18-29 years in good health and CMV-seronegative. CDR3 region: CASRDSGRVGQYF. CDR3 coding DNA: TGTGCCAGCAGGGACTCCGGAAGGGTAGGGCAGTACTTC.